These 15 T cell receptor beta chains were sequenced from one sample in a study of tissue T cells after allogeneic stem cell transplantation. Sequencing was performed with immunoSEQ multiplex PCR; in TCRdb, only in-frame clones are kept and a portion is missing. The repertoire holds about 4,400 clones, with approximately 72% as singletons. Here the sequenced sample was left colon tissue, taken at autopsy. These receptors came from a male donor at least 60 years old with lung cancer.

This clone was recorded a few times. The chain is built from TRBV24-1 and TRBJ2-1; possible D gene TRBD2, 6 bases. V was shortened by 9 bases and J by 10 bases, with 21 bases between the two germline ends. Germline CDR1 is KGHDR and CDR2 is SFDVKD. CDR3 length: 14 residues. As DNA, the CDR3 is TGTGCCACCGGGTCGGGACTTGGCGGCCTCGAGCAGTTCTTC. This encodes CATGSGLGGLEQFF.

The rearrangement uses TRBV29-1 and TRBJ2-4; the match to TRBD1 covers 9 bases. The J segment lost 4 bases and the V segment lost 4 bases, leaving 8 bases of the junction unmatched. Germline V gene lookup returns CDR1 SQVTM and CDR2 ANQGSEA. The CDR3 loop spans 15 amino acids. CDR3 in DNA: TGCAGCGTTGCGACCCCCGGGACAGGGAAAAACATTCAGTACTTC. Its protein is CSVATPGTGKNIQYF.

The V call is TRBV29-1, the J call TRBJ1-2; a possible D gene is TRBD1 (5 bases). Germline-derived CDR1 and CDR2 are SQVTM and ANQGSEA. The CDR3 spans 15 residues. V lost 4 bases and J 3 bases, leaving 18 bases between the germline ends. This CDR3 is CSVVRPGGEDYGYTF. CDR3 DNA sequence: TGCAGCGTTGTAAGGCCGGGGGGAGAGGACTATGGCTACACCTTC.

This chain connects TRBV7-6 to TRBJ2-7; 7 nucleotides agree with TRBD1. CDR1 SGHVS and CDR2 FNYEAQ come from the germline V gene. J lost 3 bases, V lost 4 bases, and 9 bases had no gene match. This CDR3 spans 15 amino acids. The DNA of the CDR3 is TGTGCCAGCAGCTCTGAAATGGGACAGTTCTACGAGCAGTACTTC. Protein sequence: CASSSEMGQFYEQYF.

This chain connects TRBV9 to TRBJ2-2; D is perhaps TRBD2 (5 bases). This CDR3 spans 16 amino acids. Germline CDR1 is SGDLS and CDR2 is YYNGEE. The V end lost 4 bases, the J end lost 5 bases, and 18 bases lay between the germline ends. CDR3 coding DNA: TGTGCCAGCAGCCCCACCGACTACGGGATTACCGGGGAGCTGTTTTTT. Its protein product is CASSPTDYGITGELFF.

This chain connects TRBV6-2 or TRBV6-3 to TRBJ2-7; D is uncertain. Germline CDR1 reads MNHEY; CDR2 reads SVGEGT. The CDR3 is made up of 15 amino acids. Trimming stripped 1 base from V and 0 bases from J, with 10 bases between. CDR3 bases: TGTGCCAGCAGTTACTATCACAAGGGCTCCTACGAGCAGTACTTC. Amino acid sequence: CASSYYHKGSYEQYF.

The chain links TRBV7-2 to TRBJ1-2; 8 bases map to TRBD1. The V gene's germline CDR1 is SGHTA and CDR2 FQGNSA. CDR3 length equals 14 residues. Unmatched junction bases numbered 6, after V lost 7 bases and J lost 2 bases. The CDR3 DNA reads as TGTGCCAGCAACCCAGGGGGCCCAAACTATGGCTACACCTTC. This sequence encodes CASNPGGPNYGYTF.

The chain has TRBV19 and TRBJ1-4; D remains unclear. Trimming left V 5 bases short and J 0 bases short, with 10 bases between. This CDR3 is built from 15 residues. Germline CDR1 is LNHDA and CDR2 is SQIVND (reference sequence). The CDR3 DNA reads TGTGCCAGTAGTGCTAATAAGGCAACTAATGAAAAACTGTTTTTT. Encoded protein: CASSANKATNEKLFF.

The chain recombines TRBV20-1 with TRBJ1-3; D not certain. CDR1 and CDR2 (germline): DFQATT, SNEGSKA (reference sequence). Trimming took 3 bases from V and 0 from J, leaving 12 bases between them. The CDR3 is 15 residues long. The CDR3 bases are TGCAGTGCTAGTGGCCCGGAGCCCTCTGGAAACACCATATATTTT. Amino acids: CSASGPEPSGNTIYF.

This chain joins TRBV7-6 and TRBJ1-3, with D tentatively TRBD1 (5 bases). The CDR3 is 16 amino acids. Germline values: CDR1 SGHVS, CDR2 FNYEAQ. Trimming cost V 2 bases and J 0 bases, with 11 bases left between them. The CDR3 here is CASSLLGPSSGNTIYF. For the CDR3, the DNA is TGTGCCAGCAGCTTACTGGGACCGAGCTCTGGAAACACCATATATTTT.

J is TRBJ2-5 and V is TRBV7-6, with 11 bases aligning to TRBD1. The J segment lost 4 bases and the V segment lost 5 bases, leaving 9 bases of the junction unmatched. This CDR3 contains 16 residues. Germline CDR1 SGHVS, CDR2 FNYEAQ. CDR3 sequence (DNA): TGTGCCAGCAGCCAGATTAGGACAGGGGGCCGAGAGACCCAGTACTTC. Its translation is CASSQIRTGGRETQYF. The variable domain in full, completed from reference TRBV7-6 and TRBJ2-5, reads GAGVSQSPRYKVTKRGQDVALRCDPISGHVSLYWYRQALGQGPEFLTYFNYEAQQDKSGLPNDRFSAERPEGSISTLTIQRTEQRDSAMYRCASSQIRTGGRETQYFGPGTRLLVL.

The J gene is TRBJ1-2, the V gene TRBV2; TRBD1 might be the D (6 bases). The CDR3 has 16 amino acids. V lost 4 bases to trimming and J lost 8 bases, with 23 bases between them. CDR1 and CDR2 from the germline V gene are SNHLY and FYNNEI. The CDR3 protein is CASSAQKGTGRGGYTF. CDR3 bases: TGTGCCAGCAGTGCCCAAAAGGGCACAGGGAGAGGGGGCTACACCTTC. Full variable domain (rest looked up from reference TRBV2 and TRBJ1-2): EPEVTQTPSHQVTQMGQEVILRCVPISNHLYFYWYRQILGQKVEFLVSFYNNEISEKSEIFDDQFSVERPDGSNFTLKIRSTKLEDSAMYFCASSAQKGTGRGGYTFGSGTRLTVV.

The CDR3 here is CASSPSGTRSVEQFF. The CDR3, as DNA: TGTGCCAGCAGCCCATCAGGGACTAGGTCGGTTGAGCAGTTCTTC. V and J are TRBV9 and TRBJ2-1; 8 positions agree with TRBD2. The CDR3 runs to 15 residues. V lost 4 bases to trimming and J lost 9 bases; unmatched junction nucleotides: 12. Per germline, CDR1 SGDLS and CDR2 YYNGEE. The full variable domain, rest sourced from reference TRBV9 and TRBJ2-1, is DSGVTQTPKHLITATGQRVTLRCSPRSGDLSVYWYQQSLDQGLQFLIQYYNGEERAKGNILERFSAQQFPDLHSELNLSSLELGDSALYFCASSPSGTRSVEQFFGPGTRLTVL.

The gene calls are TRBV3-1 (or the pseudogene TRBV3-2) and TRBJ2-5; D not certain. CDR3 length: 10 amino acids. The germline V gene has CDR1 LGHDT and CDR2 YNNKEL (reference sequence). Trimming took 0 bases from V and 7 from J, leaving 0 bases between them. The CDR3 nucleotides are TGTGCCAGCAGCCAAGAGACCCAGTACTTC. This sequence encodes CASSQETQYF.

The gene calls are TRBV27 and TRBJ2-3; D remains unclear. V lost 6 bases to trimming and J lost 0 bases, with 4 bases between them. The CDR3 totals 12 residues. CDR1 and CDR2 from the germline V gene are MNHEY and SMNVEV (reference sequence). The CDR3 nucleotides read TGTGCCAGCAGAATCAGCACAGATACGCAGTATTTT. It is translated as CASRISTDTQYF.